Below, one T cell receptor beta chain is given with its context. Amplification of TCR beta CDR3 regions was performed using RNA transcripts as template. A first-round RT-PCR of the TCR CDR3 used the HTBI primer set. TCRdb passed the multiplex PCR reads through MiXCR, listing each CDR3 protein once. Of under 65,000 distinct CDR3 sequences listed, about 53% were seen once; the top ten hold approximately 3.4%. This record belongs to a study of T cells in Graves' hyperthyroidism and ophthalmopathy. Germline V lookup: CDR1 SGHNT, CDR2 YYREEE (reference sequence). This CDR3 contains 17 residues. V was trimmed by 0 bases and J by 2 bases, leaving 12 bases between them.

The chain carries TRBV5-4 and TRBJ2-6; D is ambiguous. The clonotype originates from a woman aged 60 to 75 with Graves' ophthalmopathy. The sequenced sample was blood. As DNA, the CDR3 is TGTGCCAGCAGCTTGGCCAGGTCCGCGGCTGGGGCCAACGTCCTGACTTTC. Amino acids: CASSLARSAAGANVLTF.